This T cell receptor (beta chain) was profiled in a study of T and B cells in COVID-19 patients. The study, taken as a whole, reports: No sequencing was yet done of CD4+, regulatory or CD8+ subsets, or of SARS-CoV-2-responsive or tetramer+ sorted cells.

A few counts support this clonotype. Its cognate antigen is unknown. Blood genomic DNA input for TRB amplification was about 240-550 ng. TRB rearrangements were amplified by multiplex PCR with BIOMED2 TRB-A/B primers. TCRdb redid the calling of the multiplex PCR reads with MiXCR, one entry per CDR3 protein. The sample gives about 7,200 distinct CDR3 sequences, around 30% of which show up once; about 24% is in the top ten. This CDR3 is 17 amino acids long. V dropped 0 bases and J dropped 5; count of bases not matched to a gene: 8. Germline-derived CDR1 and CDR2 are SGHKS and YYEKEE (reference sequence).

This receptor was obtained from a human donor who had recovered from COVID-19. The rearrangement uses TRBV5-5 and TRBJ2-5, with 12 bases matching TRBD2. The sample taken for sequencing was blood. The CDR3 reads CASSLGLAGGPAETQYF. The DNA of the CDR3 is TGTGCCAGCAGCTTGGGTCTAGCGGGGGGGCCCGCGGAGACCCAGTACTTC.